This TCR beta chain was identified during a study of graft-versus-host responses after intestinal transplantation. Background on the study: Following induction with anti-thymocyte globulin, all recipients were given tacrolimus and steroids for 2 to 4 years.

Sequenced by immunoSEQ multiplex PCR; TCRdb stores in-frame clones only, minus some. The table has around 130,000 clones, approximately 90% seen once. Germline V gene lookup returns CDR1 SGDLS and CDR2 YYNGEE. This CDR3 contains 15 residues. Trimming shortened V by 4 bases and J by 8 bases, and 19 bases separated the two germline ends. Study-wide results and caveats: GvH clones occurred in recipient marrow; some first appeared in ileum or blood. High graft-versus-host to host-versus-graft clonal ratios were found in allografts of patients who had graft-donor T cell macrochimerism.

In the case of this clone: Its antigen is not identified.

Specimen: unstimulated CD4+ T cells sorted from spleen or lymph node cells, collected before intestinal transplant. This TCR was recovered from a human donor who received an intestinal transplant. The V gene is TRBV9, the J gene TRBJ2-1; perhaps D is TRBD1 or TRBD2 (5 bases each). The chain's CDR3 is CASSPRGDGMYEQFF. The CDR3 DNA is TGTGCCAGCAGCCCCCGAGGGGACGGGATGTATGAGCAGTTCTTC.